The 7 T cell receptor beta chains listed next were all sequenced from one sample in a study of control samples from healthy donors and cancer patients. TCRdb's table, derived via immunoSEQ multiplex PCR, lists solely in-frame clones and lacks some. The sample lists about 79,000 clones; 93% were seen once. The sequencing sample was made of PBMCs. The receptor source for this set is a woman aged 40 to 50 with lung cancer.

The chain joins TRBV12-5 to TRBJ1-5; 7 positions match TRBD1. Germline CDR1 is LGHNT and CDR2 is FRNRAP. Trimming at V came to 5 bases and at J to 2 bases, leaving 12 bases not matched to a gene. The CDR3 consists of 17 residues. CDR3 DNA: TGTGCTAGTGGTCTAGGAACAGGGGAGTGGGGCAATCAGCCCCAGCATTTT. It translates to CASGLGTGEWGNQPQHF.

The chain couples TRBV5-4 to TRBJ1-2; D is possibly TRBD1 (5 bases). The CDR3 runs to 13 residues. Trimming cost V 0 bases and J 4 bases, with 7 bases left between them. Per germline, CDR1 SGHNT and CDR2 YYREEE (reference sequence). CDR3 DNA: TGTGCCAGCAGCTTGGAGACAGCCTATGGCTACACCTTC. Amino acid sequence: CASSLETAYGYTF.

The chain uses TRBV30 and TRBJ1-6, with D possibly being TRBD1 (5 bases). V lost 8 bases, J lost 3 bases, and 17 bases lay in between. From germline, CDR1 is GTSNPN and CDR2 SVGIG (reference sequence). The CDR3 sequence is 15 residues long. The DNA of the CDR3 is TGTGCCCGGGGCGCCGGGTCAAGCTATAATTCACCCCTCCACTTT. It specifies CARGAGSSYNSPLHF.

This chain connects TRBV11-3 to TRBJ1-1; 7 nucleotides agree with TRBD1. The length of the CDR3 is 15 residues. The trim removed 4 bases at V and 4 bases at J, leaving 9 bases unmatched. Germline V gene data show CDR1 as SGHNT and CDR2 as YENEEA. The DNA of the CDR3 is TGTGCCAGCAGCTACCGACAGGGCGGGGGCACTGAAGCTTTCTTT. Its protein product is CASSYRQGGGTEAFF.

The J gene is TRBJ2-5, the V gene TRBV14; D is unclear. V dropped 5 bases and J dropped 2 bases, with 6 bases sitting between them. The CDR3 extends over 12 amino acids. CDR1 and CDR2 (germline): SGHDN, FVKESK. The CDR3 DNA reads as TGTGCCAGCAGCACAGAACAAGAGACCCAGTACTTC. Its protein is CASSTEQETQYF.

V is TRBV27 and J is TRBJ2-3, with 7 bases lining up with TRBD1. The CDR3 spans 13 residues. Trimming cost V 5 bases and J 3 bases; bases outside gene matches: 2. Germline-derived CDR1 and CDR2 are MNHEY and SMNVEV (reference sequence). In DNA form, the CDR3 reads TGTGCCAGCAGTCGACAGGGAACAGATACGCAGTATTTT. Translating gives CASSRQGTDTQYF.

The rearrangement links TRBV28 to TRBJ1-2, with unresolved D. Germline V CDR1 and CDR2: MDHEN, SYDVKM. Trimming pared 11 bases from V and 0 bases from J, leaving 13 bases between. This CDR3 contains 13 residues. CDR3 residues: CAASESTNYGYTF. CDR3 bases: TGTGCCGCATCAGAGTCTACTAACTATGGCTACACCTTC.